A single sample is the source of the 11 T cell receptor beta chains below, sequenced in a study of shared clonotypes between healthy human individuals. Data came from immunoSEQ multiplex PCR; TCRdb stores just in-frame clones and leaves some out. The sample has about 1 million clones; under 80% are singletons. Sequencing was performed on memory CD4+ T cells sorted from blood. Subset noted: CD45RA-negative fraction. The source is a man between 18 and 35 years old in good health.

The chain couples TRBV6-1 to TRBJ1-1; 7 nucleotides align to TRBD1. J gave up 10 bases and V 6 bases, and 14 bases lay outside the gene matches. The CDR3 totals 14 residues. Germline V CDR1 and CDR2: MNHNS, SASEGT. The CDR3 DNA reads TGTGCCAGCAGAGGAGACAGGGCTACACTTGGAGCTTTCTTT. Its protein product is CASRGDRATLGAFF.

The chain carries TRBV5-1 and TRBJ2-5; possibly TRBD1 for D (6 bases). The CDR3 length is 13 residues. CDR1 is SGHRS and CDR2 is YFSETQ in the germline V gene. Trimming removed 7 bases at V and 0 bases at J, with 10 bases between. As DNA, the CDR3 is TGCGCCAGCTTTCGACAGGACCAAGAGACCCAGTACTTC. This codes for CASFRQDQETQYF.

This rearrangement joins TRBV30 to TRBJ2-7, with a tentative D call TRBD2 (7 bases). The germline V and J ends were trimmed by 0 bases and 0 bases, with 12 bases remaining between them. Germline assignment: CDR1 GTSNPN and CDR2 SVGIG (reference sequence). The CDR3 totals 15 residues. The CDR3 coding sequence is TGTGCCTGGAGTGTAGGGGGGGTTCACTCCTACGAGCAGTACTTC. Translating it yields CAWSVGGVHSYEQYF.

This clone was seen only a few times. The chain couples TRBV9 to TRBJ1-6; D not certain. Trimming shortened V by 4 bases and J by 6 bases, and 11 bases separated the two germline ends. Germline CDR1 and CDR2: SGDLS and YYNGEE. CDR3 length: 14 amino acids. CDR3 sequence reads: CASSPSGVNSPLHF. CDR3 DNA sequence: TGTGCCAGCAGCCCTTCAGGTGTTAATTCACCCCTCCACTTT.

This chain connects TRBV5-1 to TRBJ2-3; D is unresolved. This CDR3 contains 14 residues. Between the trimmed V and J ends, which lost 0 bases and 2 bases, there was a span of 7 bases. Germline-derived CDR1 and CDR2 are SGHRS and YFSETQ. The CDR3 here is CASSLGSTTDTQYF. The CDR3 DNA follows: TGCGCCAGCAGCTTGGGGTCTACCACAGATACGCAGTATTTT. Full variable domain (rest looked up from reference TRBV5-1 and TRBJ2-3): KAGVTQTPRYLIKTRGQQVTLSCSPISGHRSVSWYQQTPGQGLQFLFEYFSETQRNKGNFPGRFSGRQFSNSRSEMNVSTLELGDSALYLCASSLGSTTDTQYFGPGTRLTVL.

The chain employs TRBV5-1 and TRBJ2-5, with TRBD2 identical over 8 bases. V lost 3 bases, J lost 3 bases, and 10 bases stayed unmatched. Germline assignment: CDR1 SGHRS and CDR2 YFSETQ. CDR3 length: 16 amino acids. The CDR3 spells CASSSGGASFEETQYF. The CDR3 region has the DNA TGCGCCAGCAGCTCCGGGGGGGCTTCTTTTGAAGAGACCCAGTACTTC.

Comment on this clone: Other DNA sequences of this sample code for an identical CDR3. This chain joins TRBV18 and TRBJ1-1, with 9 bases identical to TRBD1. With 0 bases clipped from V and 4 bases from J, the junction kept 6 bases outside the gene matches. The germline V gene has CDR1 KGHSH and CDR2 LQKENI. The CDR3 length is 16 residues. This CDR3 reads CASSPPTQGASTEAFF. The CDR3 DNA sequence: TGTGCCAGCTCACCACCAACACAGGGGGCCAGCACTGAAGCTTTCTTT. Variable domain in full (rest from reference TRBV18 and TRBJ1-1): NAGVMQNPRHLVRRRGQEARLRCSPMKGHSHVYWYRQLPEEGLKFMVYLQKENIIDESGMPKERFSAEFPKEGPSILRIQQVVRGDSAAYFCASSPPTQGASTEAFFGQGTRLTVV.

This chain joins TRBV2 and TRBJ2-3; D not certain. This CDR3 has 13 residues. The V gene's germline CDR1 is SNHLY and CDR2 FYNNEI. V was shortened by 3 bases and J by 2 bases, with 6 bases between the two germline ends. CDR3 sequence: CASSELDTDTQYF. The CDR3 coding sequence is TGTGCCAGCAGTGAGCTAGACACAGATACGCAGTATTTT.

As regards this clone: The sample holds other DNA sequences that translate to the same CDR3. The chain employs TRBV18 and TRBJ1-4, with D unresolved. Germline V gene lookup returns CDR1 KGHSH and CDR2 LQKENI. This CDR3 is built from 13 residues. The ends were cut back, 3 bases at V and 5 bases at J, with 7 bases in the middle. CDR3 residues: CASSPDLNEKLFF. The CDR3 region has the DNA TGTGCCAGCTCACCGGACCTAAATGAAAAACTGTTTTTT.

The chain has TRBV10-3 and TRBJ2-1; D may be TRBD2 (5 bases). V gave up 6 bases and J gave up 6 bases, with 9 bases separating them. Looked up from germline, CDR1 is ENHRY and CDR2 is SYGVKD. The CDR3 is made up of 12 amino acids. The CDR3 loop is CAISHGGNEQFF. DNA for the CDR3: TGTGCCATCAGCCATGGAGGCAATGAGCAGTTCTTC.

The chain links TRBV5-4 to TRBJ2-2; D is perhaps TRBD1 or TRBD2 (5 bases each). The CDR3 has 15 amino acids. Germline CDR1 SGHNT, CDR2 YYREEE (reference sequence). V gave up 2 bases and J gave up 0 bases, with 8 bases separating them. This CDR3 reads CASSFQGPNTGELFF. CDR3 nucleotide sequence: TGTGCCAGCAGCTTCCAGGGACCGAACACCGGGGAGCTGTTTTTT.